This is a list of T cell receptor beta chains from one sample in a study of blood T cell repertoires in COVID-19. Sequencing used immunoSEQ multiplex PCR; TCRdb keeps in-frame clones, though not all of them. This table has approximately 150,000 clones, 87% appearing once. Sequencing used PBMCs or T cells enriched from blood (not recorded which). Every receptor here comes from a woman aged 40-49 years who had been exposed to COVID-19. Each CDR3 is given without its conserved first and last residue. The order of the fields is J gene, V gene, CDR3 protein.

TRBJ1-2 TRBV29-1 SAIGQGARGYT
TRBJ1-2 TRBV5-1 ASSFQGPDGYT
TRBJ2-3 TRBV2 ASSELAGEVTQY
TRBJ2-7 TRBV28 ASTPSEGGEQY
TRBJ2-3 TRBV9 ASSASTSGSNTQY
TRBJ2-1 TRBV27 ASSFGLASRLGQF
TRBJ2-1 TRBV24-1 ATSDSPTGSQF
TRBJ1-6 TRBV6-4 ASSPDRLSPLH
TRBJ2-3 TRBV4-1 ASGLGGGATDTQY
TRBJ1-2 TRBV12-3/TRBV12-4 ASSFEGRGYT
TRBJ1-1 TRBV7-2 ASSLVRGNTEAF
TRBJ1-5 TRBV7-3 ASSLIPGQGQPQH
TRBJ2-1 TRBV19 ASRHLGTSGIEQF
TRBJ1-2 TRBV28 ASRVGQYGYT
TRBJ2-2 TRBV3-1/TRBV3-2 ASSRREGRTGELF
TRBJ1-4 TRBV5-4 ASSLGTSNEKLF
TRBJ2-7 TRBV12-5 ASGLVPTSGSVEQY
TRBJ1-1 TRBV12-3/TRBV12-4 ASSSQGAEAF
TRBJ1-1 TRBV20-1 SASRSGGNTEAF
TRBJ2-1 TRBV10-3 AIGGASGTYNEQF
TRBJ1-1 TRBV7-3 ASSPEGRRTEAF
TRBJ1-4 TRBV19 ASAVDGRGYEKLF
TRBJ2-3 TRBV6-5 ASRTSAGTDTQY
TRBJ1-5 TRBV7-9 ASSLEDSGNQPQH
TRBJ2-1 TRBV7-6 ASSPRLAGGFEQF
TRBJ1-5 TRBV3-1/TRBV3-2 ASSTQGASQPQH
TRBJ1-2 TRBV28 ASSFLRNYGYT